This T cell receptor beta chain is drawn from a study of blood T cell repertoires in COVID-19. About the study: The United States, Italy and Spain were the sources of the acute and convalescent COVID-19 samples. The analysed material was cDNA or gDNA that came from T cells, B-cell-depleted T cells, or PBMCs.

Methods used by the authors: Amplified reference gene primers provided the basis for estimating nucleated cell counts. Profiling relied on immunoSEQ multiplex PCR, and the TCRdb table lists in-frame clones only, not all of them. D and trimming come from the DNA, and the V and J calls and clone size come from that table. The sample holds roughly 70,000 clones, 88% seen once. The germline CDR1 and CDR2 sequences are KGHSH and LQKENI. Trimming took 3 bases from V and 8 from J; bases not matched to a gene: 6. The CDR3 length is 16 residues. Sequencing input: peripheral blood. The clonotype comes from a human donor in a cohort sampled during active COVID-19. The chain joins TRBV18 to TRBJ1-6, with TRBD1 matching 11 bases. CDR3 loop: CASSPVGQGADSPLHF. CDR3 sequence (DNA): TGTGCCAGCTCACCGGTCGGACAGGGGGCGGATTCACCCCTCCACTTT.